The present entry profiles one T cell receptor beta chain with its context. The CDR3 length is 14 residues. Looked up from germline, CDR1 is SNHLY and CDR2 is FYNNEI. The ends were cut back, 3 bases at V and 6 bases at J, with 11 bases in the middle. Both 60 Vbeta primers and 13 Jbeta primers went into the PCR. TCRdb keeps only in-frame clones here, not all; method: immunoSEQ multiplex PCR. Among about 180,000 clones listed, about 85% were seen once. The data originate from a study of cytomegalovirus exposure and HLA in healthy donors. The sample taken for sequencing was PBMCs. The TCR sequence derives from a girl aged 10-17 years in good health and CMV-seropositive. The chain combines TRBV2 with TRBJ1-4, with a possible D match to TRBD1 (6 bases). The DNA for the CDR3 is TGTGCCAGCAGTGACGGGACATCTGATGAAAAACTGTTTTTT. As protein: CASSDGTSDEKLFF.